This passage covers 12 T cell receptor beta chains from one sample sequenced in a study of shared clonotypes between healthy human individuals. The table came from immunoSEQ multiplex PCR; TCRdb's copy has only in-frame clones and leaves some out. The data show approximately 320,000 clones, with roughly 87% seen just once and about a sixth held by the top ten. The specimen sequenced was memory CD8+ T cells sorted from blood. Noted subset: CD45RO+ cells pooled with CCR7-negative TemRA cells. Receptors were obtained from a man younger than 30 in good health.

CDR3 nucleotide sequence: TGTGCCAGCAGTTATCTGGGGAACAACGAGCAGTACTTC. Amino acid sequence: CASSYLGNNEQYF. The V gene is TRBV27, the J gene TRBJ2-7; no reliable D call. This CDR3 comprises 13 residues. The V gene's germline CDR1 is MNHEY and CDR2 SMNVEV (reference sequence). The germline V and J ends were trimmed by 4 bases and 5 bases, with 12 bases remaining between them.

The chain recombines TRBV2 with TRBJ2-3; TRBD2 agrees at 13 bases. The trim removed 4 bases at V and 3 bases at J, leaving 4 bases unmatched. This CDR3 has 16 residues. CDR1 is SNHLY and CDR2 is FYNNEI in the germline V gene. Here the CDR3 DNA reads TGTGCCAGCAGTGCCGGACTAGCGGGAGCGACAGATACGCAGTATTTT. As protein: CASSAGLAGATDTQYF.

The chain recombines TRBV6-5 with TRBJ2-7; D unclear. Germline V gene lookup returns CDR1 MNHEY and CDR2 SVGAGI. V was pared by 7 bases and J by 2 bases, with 18 bases between. The CDR3 spans 15 residues. The CDR3 here is CASTSTWEHPYEQYF. In DNA form, the CDR3 reads TGTGCCAGCACCTCAACTTGGGAACACCCCTACGAGCAGTACTTC.

The chain joins TRBV28 to TRBJ2-3; no clear D gene. V was cut by 3 bases and J by 0 bases, with 10 bases left in between. There are 15 residues in the CDR3. The germline V gene encodes CDR1 MDHEN and CDR2 SYDVKM. The CDR3 protein is CASSLVASSTDTQYF. The CDR3 DNA reads as TGTGCCAGCAGTTTGGTAGCCTCAAGCACAGATACGCAGTATTTT. The full variable domain, with the rest looked up from reference TRBV28 and TRBJ2-3, is DVKVTQSSRYLVKRTGEKVFLECVQDMDHENMFWYRQDPGLGLRLIYFSYDVKMKEKGDIPEGYSVSREKKERFSLILESASTNQTSMYLCASSLVASSTDTQYFGPGTRLTVL.

The chain links TRBV14 to TRBJ2-7, with no clear D. Germline lookup yields CDR1 SGHDN and CDR2 FVKESK. The CDR3 runs 13 residues. Trimming removed 2 bases from V and 2 bases from J, with 7 bases in between. The CDR3 protein is CASSQWAAYEQYF. CDR3 in DNA: TGTGCCAGCAGCCAATGGGCAGCCTACGAGCAGTACTTC.

The chain links TRBV27 to TRBJ2-7; the D gene could be TRBD1 or TRBD2 (5 bases each). CDR3 length equals 14 residues. CDR1 MNHEY and CDR2 SMNVEV come from the germline V gene (reference sequence). Trimming left V 5 bases short and J 0 bases short, with 11 bases between. This chain's CDR3 is CASSARDDSYEQYF. The CDR3 DNA sequence: TGTGCCAGCAGTGCCCGGGACGACTCCTACGAGCAGTACTTC.

This chain uses TRBV6-5 with TRBJ1-5, with unresolved D. Germline lookup yields CDR1 MNHEY and CDR2 SVGAGI. V dropped 7 bases and J dropped 3 bases, with 4 bases sitting between them. CDR3 length: 11 residues. CDR3 in DNA: TGTGCCAGCATACCCAATCAGCCCCAGCATTTT. Translating gives CASIPNQPQHF.

This clone was counted many times. The gene calls are TRBV7-9 and TRBJ2-1, with a possible D match to TRBD2 (6 bases). In germline, CDR1 is SEHNR, CDR2 FQNEAQ (reference sequence). Trimming removed 4 bases at V and 1 base at J, with 14 bases between. CDR3 length: 16 residues. The CDR3 nucleotides are TGTGCCAGCAGCTCCGTCGGGAGTGGTTCCTACAATGAGCAGTTCTTC. This codes for CASSSVGSGSYNEQFF. Together with reference TRBV7-9 and TRBJ2-1, the CDR3 gives the full variable domain: DTGVSQNPRHKITKRGQNVTFRCDPISEHNRLYWYRQTLGQGPEFLTYFQNEAQLEKSRLLSDRFSAERPKGSFSTLEIQRTEQGDSAMYLCASSSVGSGSYNEQFFGPGTRLTVL.

The chain employs TRBV7-6 and TRBJ1-6, with a weak D call TRBD1 (5 bases). The germline V gene encodes CDR1 SGHVS and CDR2 FNYEAQ. The CDR3 runs 14 residues. V was cut by 5 bases and J by 4 bases, with 9 bases left in between. CDR3 sequence: CASSTGVYNSPLHF. CDR3 nucleotides: TGTGCCAGCAGCACGGGGGTTTATAATTCACCCCTCCACTTT.

The chain joins TRBV28 to TRBJ2-3; 11 bases agree with TRBD1. Germline values: CDR1 MDHEN, CDR2 SYDVKM. The junction had 10 bases not matched to a gene; V was cut back by 6 bases and J by 2 bases. This CDR3 is 17 amino acids long. CDR3 sequence reads: CASSPTLGQGDTDTQYF. The CDR3 DNA reads TGTGCCAGCAGCCCGACCCTGGGACAGGGGGACACAGATACGCAGTATTTT.

The chain employs TRBV6-6 and TRBJ1-5; maybe TRBD1 (5 bases). Germline V gives CDR1 MNHNY, CDR2 SVGAGI (reference sequence). This CDR3 region has 12 residues. Trimming pared 6 bases from V and 9 bases from J, leaving 12 bases between. The CDR3 sequence is CASRPGPSPQHF. The CDR3 nucleotides are TGTGCCAGCAGACCAGGGCCCTCGCCCCAGCATTTT.

The J gene is TRBJ1-2, the V gene TRBV4-3; D may be TRBD1 (5 bases). The CDR3 contains 17 residues. The V end was cut by 5 bases, the J end by 5 bases, with 24 bases between. CDR1 LGHNA and CDR2 YSLEER come from the germline V gene. The CDR3 protein is CASSEGTDPGSPYGYTF. Here the CDR3 DNA reads TGCGCCAGCAGCGAAGGGACGGATCCTGGTAGCCCGTATGGCTACACCTTC.